Listed here are 18 T cell receptor beta chains from one sample, sequenced in a study of blood T cell repertoires in COVID-19. TCRdb's copy holds only in-frame clones and misses some; the assay was immunoSEQ multiplex PCR. The table shows 150,000 to 200,000 clones, with 84% occurring only once. Sequences were obtained from PBMCs or T cells enriched from blood (not recorded which). These receptors were taken from a woman aged 30 to 39 who had been exposed to COVID-19.

The genes are TRBV5-4 and TRBJ1-1, with D possibly TRBD1 on 5 matching bases. The CDR3 is 14 amino acids. V lost 2 bases to trimming and J lost 10 bases, with 18 bases between them. The germline gives CDR1 SGHNT, CDR2 YYREEE (reference sequence). CDR3 DNA sequence: TGTGCCAGCAGCTTCCCCGGAGCGGGTGGGGGAGCTTTCTTT. Its translation is CASSFPGAGGGAFF.

The V gene is TRBV5-1, the J gene TRBJ2-5; D remains unclear. V was shortened by 0 bases and J by 3 bases, with 18 bases between the two germline ends. Germline CDR1 is SGHRS and CDR2 is YFSETQ. The CDR3 has 17 amino acids. The CDR3 is CASSLDRGMVIEETQYF. The DNA for the CDR3 is TGCGCCAGCAGCTTGGACCGTGGCATGGTGATCGAAGAGACCCAGTACTTC.

The chain is built from TRBV7-9 and TRBJ2-3; D is unclear. From germline, CDR1 is SEHNR and CDR2 FQNEAQ (reference sequence). V dropped 5 bases and J dropped 5 bases, with 14 bases sitting between them. The CDR3 consists of 14 residues. The CDR3 DNA reads as TGTGCCAGCAGCCCCCGGGTCACTGAAGATACGCAGTATTTT. Its protein is CASSPRVTEDTQYF.

The chain combines TRBV10-3 with TRBJ2-1, with D perhaps TRBD2 (5 bases). Trimming stripped 2 bases from V and 4 bases from J, with 15 bases between. Germline V CDR1 and CDR2: ENHRY, SYGVKD. The CDR3 loop spans 16 amino acids. CDR3 loop: CAISEEGRTPYNEQFF. The CDR3 DNA is TGTGCCATCAGTGAGGAGGGTCGGACTCCTTACAATGAGCAGTTCTTC.

The chain carries TRBV6-5 and TRBJ1-1; no definite D call. CDR3 length: 12 amino acids. From germline, CDR1 is MNHEY and CDR2 SVGAGI. With 0 bases removed from V and 6 bases from J, the gap between germline ends came to 5 bases. The CDR3 DNA follows: TGTGCCAGCAGTTACTCGGAGGCTGAAGCTTTCTTT. This translates into CASSYSEAEAFF.

This clone was seen only once. The CDR3 is CASSLAGGHPFF. CDR3 nucleotide sequence: TGTGCCAGCAGCTTGGCGGGGGGGCATCCGTTTTTT. This chain connects TRBV5-6 to TRBJ1-4; D possibly corresponds to TRBD1 (6 bases). Per germline, CDR1 SGHDT and CDR2 YYEEEE. The CDR3 length is 12 residues. The germline V and J ends were trimmed by 0 bases and 16 bases, with 13 bases remaining between them.

The chain joins TRBV18 to TRBJ2-7; TRBD1 agrees at 8 bases. The V gene end was trimmed by 3 bases and the J gene end by 0 bases; junction bases not matched to a gene: 4. Germline values: CDR1 KGHSH, CDR2 LQKENI. This CDR3 is 15 amino acids long. The CDR3 DNA is TGTGCCAGCTCACCGACAGGGGTCCCCTCCTACGAGCAGTACTTC. Translation: CASSPTGVPSYEQYF.

This rearrangement joins TRBV7-9 to TRBJ1-2, with a tentative D call TRBD1 (6 bases). Trimming removed 5 bases at V and 4 bases at J, with 17 bases between. Germline V gives CDR1 SEHNR, CDR2 FQNEAQ (reference sequence). The CDR3 totals 15 residues. The CDR3 is CASSPGYRASYGYTF. Here the CDR3 DNA reads TGTGCCAGCAGCCCGGGATACAGGGCTTCCTATGGCTACACCTTC.

This clone was recorded only once. This chain joins TRBV10-3 and TRBJ2-2; TRBD1 matches 9 bases. The CDR3 runs 15 residues. The V gene end was trimmed by 3 bases and the J gene end by 5 bases; junction bases not matched to a gene: 4. Germline V lookup: CDR1 ENHRY, CDR2 SYGVKD. The chain's CDR3 is CAISDTGTGTGELFF. CDR3 sequence (DNA): TGTGCCATCAGTGATACCGGGACAGGGACCGGGGAGCTGTTTTTT.

The V gene is TRBV7-2, the J gene TRBJ2-5; D gene ambiguous. Germline V gene lookup returns CDR1 SGHTA and CDR2 FQGNSA. Trimming stripped 4 bases from V and 5 bases from J, with 14 bases between. The CDR3 is 14 residues long. The CDR3 sequence: CASSSPLESETQYF. CDR3 DNA sequence: TGTGCCAGCAGCTCTCCATTGGAGAGTGAGACCCAGTACTTC.

This rearrangement joins TRBV4-1 to TRBJ1-4, with D unresolved. In germline, CDR1 is MGHRA, CDR2 YSYEKL. CDR3 length equals 15 residues. Trimming removed 3 bases from V and 8 bases from J, with 16 bases in between. This CDR3 is CASSQGSIEGEKLFF. The DNA for the CDR3 is TGCGCCAGCAGCCAGGGTTCGATTGAGGGAGAAAAACTGTTTTTT.

The rearrangement links TRBV7-2 to TRBJ1-4; D might be TRBD1 (5 bases). The length of the CDR3 is 15 residues. CDR1 is SGHTA, CDR2 FQGNSA, per germline. V was trimmed by 2 bases and J by 3 bases, leaving 10 bases between them. CDR3 loop: CASSLQGWANEKLFF. The CDR3 coding sequence is TGTGCCAGCAGCTTACAGGGATGGGCTAATGAAAAACTGTTTTTT.

This chain links TRBV6-6 with TRBJ2-7; D is perhaps TRBD2 (5 bases). Trimming removed 2 bases from V and 3 bases from J, with 14 bases in between. CDR3 size: 15 residues. Germline CDR1 MNHNY, CDR2 SVGAGI (reference sequence). As DNA, the CDR3 is TGTGCCAGCAGTTACGTCTCGGGGAAAGACTACGAGCAGTACTTC. This gives the protein CASSYVSGKDYEQYF.

In this sample, this clone turned up once. The genes are TRBV9 and TRBJ2-2, with 7 bases identical to TRBD2. The CDR3 runs 16 residues. Germline V gives CDR1 SGDLS, CDR2 YYNGEE. With V trimmed by 3 bases and J by 0 bases, 5 bases remained unmatched. The CDR3 sequence is CASSGSGGTNTGELFF. DNA of the CDR3: TGTGCCAGCAGCGGATCGGGGGGAACGAACACCGGGGAGCTGTTTTTT.

In regard to this clone: One end of the junction is discordant with germline, which a read error may explain. The V call is TRBV15, the J call TRBJ2-7; D is ambiguous. The germline V gene has CDR1 LNHNV and CDR2 YYDKDF (reference sequence). This CDR3 has 14 residues. CDR3 protein: CATSGDPSSYEQYF. The CDR3 bases are TGTGCCACCAGCGGAGACCCCAGCTCCTACGAGCAGTACTTC. Full variable domain (missing parts from reference TRBV15 and TRBJ2-7): DAMVIQNPRYQVTQFGKPVTLSCSQTLNHNVMYWYQQKSSQAPKLLFHYYDKDFNNEADTPDNFQSRRPNTSFCFLDIRSPGLGDTAMYLCATSGDPSSYEQYFGPGTRLTVT.

The chain carries TRBV7-2 and TRBJ1-4, with 8 bases matching TRBD1. The germline V gene encodes CDR1 SGHTA and CDR2 FQGNSA. Trimming cost V 7 bases and J 7 bases; bases outside gene matches: 11. This CDR3 comprises 15 residues. DNA for the CDR3: TGTGCCAGCACCCGACACAGGGGGGTTAGTGAAAAACTGTTTTTT. Protein sequence: CASTRHRGVSEKLFF.

This rearrangement joins TRBV27 to TRBJ1-2; 8 nucleotides align to TRBD1. Germline V gives CDR1 MNHEY, CDR2 SMNVEV (reference sequence). The CDR3 length is 15 residues. The ends lost 5 bases at V and 5 bases at J; junction bases unmatched: 10. The DNA of the CDR3 is TGTGCCAGCAGTCACGAGACAGGGGCTCAGTATGGCTACACCTTC. Translating gives CASSHETGAQYGYTF.

The gene calls are TRBV5-1 and TRBJ1-1; weak D call: TRBD1 (5 bases). The CDR3 extends over 15 amino acids. V lost 5 bases to trimming and J lost 5 bases, with 19 bases between them. In germline, CDR1 is SGHRS, CDR2 YFSETQ. Here the CDR3 DNA reads TGCGCCAGCAGAATCCAATTGGGGGAGGGGACTGAAGCTTTCTTT. It yields the protein CASRIQLGEGTEAFF.